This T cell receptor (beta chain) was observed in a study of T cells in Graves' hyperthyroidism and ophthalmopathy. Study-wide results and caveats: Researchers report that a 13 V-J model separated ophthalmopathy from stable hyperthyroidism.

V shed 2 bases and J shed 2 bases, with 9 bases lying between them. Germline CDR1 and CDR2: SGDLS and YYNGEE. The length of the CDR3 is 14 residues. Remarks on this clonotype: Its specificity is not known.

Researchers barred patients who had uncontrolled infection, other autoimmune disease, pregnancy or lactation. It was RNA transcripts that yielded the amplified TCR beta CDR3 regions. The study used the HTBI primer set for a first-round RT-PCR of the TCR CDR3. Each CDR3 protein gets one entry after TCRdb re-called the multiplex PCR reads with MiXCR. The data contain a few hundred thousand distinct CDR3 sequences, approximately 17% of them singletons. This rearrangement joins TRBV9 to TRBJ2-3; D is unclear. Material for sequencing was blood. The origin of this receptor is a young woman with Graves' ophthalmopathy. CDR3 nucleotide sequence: TGTGCCAGCAGCGTTAGGATACCCACAGATACGCAGTATTTT. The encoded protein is CASSVRIPTDTQYF.